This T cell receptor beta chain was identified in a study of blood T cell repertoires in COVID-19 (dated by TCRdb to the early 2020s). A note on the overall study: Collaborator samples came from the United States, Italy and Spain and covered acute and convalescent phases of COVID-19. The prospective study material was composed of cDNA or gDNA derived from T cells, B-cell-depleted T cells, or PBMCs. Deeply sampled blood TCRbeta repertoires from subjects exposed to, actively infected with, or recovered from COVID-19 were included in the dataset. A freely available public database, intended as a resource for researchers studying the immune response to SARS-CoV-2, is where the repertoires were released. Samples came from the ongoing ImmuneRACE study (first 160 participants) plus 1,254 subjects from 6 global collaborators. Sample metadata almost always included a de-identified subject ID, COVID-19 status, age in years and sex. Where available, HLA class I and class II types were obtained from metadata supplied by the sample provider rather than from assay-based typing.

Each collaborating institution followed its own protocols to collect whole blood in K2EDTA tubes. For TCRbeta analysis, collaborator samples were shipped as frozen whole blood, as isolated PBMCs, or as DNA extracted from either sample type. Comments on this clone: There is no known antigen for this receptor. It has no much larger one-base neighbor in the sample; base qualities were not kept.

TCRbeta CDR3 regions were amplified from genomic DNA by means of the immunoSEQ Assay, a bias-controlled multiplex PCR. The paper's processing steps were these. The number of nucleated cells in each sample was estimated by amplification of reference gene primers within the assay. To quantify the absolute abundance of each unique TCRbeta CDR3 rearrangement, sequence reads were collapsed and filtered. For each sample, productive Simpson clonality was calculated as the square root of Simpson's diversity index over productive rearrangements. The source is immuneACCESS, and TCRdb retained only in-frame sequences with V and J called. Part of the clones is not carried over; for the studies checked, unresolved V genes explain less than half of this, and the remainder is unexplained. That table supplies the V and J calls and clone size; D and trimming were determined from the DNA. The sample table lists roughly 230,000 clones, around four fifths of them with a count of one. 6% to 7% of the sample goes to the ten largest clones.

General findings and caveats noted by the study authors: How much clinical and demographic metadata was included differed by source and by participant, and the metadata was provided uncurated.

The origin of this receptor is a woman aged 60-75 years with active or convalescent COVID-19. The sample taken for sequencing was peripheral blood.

The nucleotide sequence reads TGTGCCAGCAGACAACAGGGAATTAACACCGGGGAGCTGTTTTTT. It is translated as CASRQQGINTGELFF. This chain joins TRBV6-5 to TRBJ2-2; matching of 6 bases hints at TRBD1 as the D gene. The V end loses 6 bases and the J end loses 2 bases, and a stretch of 13 bases separates them. CDR1 MNHEY and CDR2 SVGAGI were looked up in the germline V gene. The CDR3 measures 15 amino acids from cysteine to phenylalanine. Of the read, only the CDR3 DNA is kept; its 45 bases are in frame from base 1.